This T cell receptor beta chain appears in the sequencing data of a study of shared clonotypes between healthy human individuals. Broader study findings: Four donors shared approximately 5% of their naive CD4 clonotypes.

Positively selected for CCR7, the CD45RO-negative cells used as naive CD8 cells excluded terminally differentiated effector memory CD45RA+ cells. As to this clone: The antigen is unknown.

Germline V lookup: CDR1 SGHTS, CDR2 YDEGEE. Trimming took 4 bases from V and 0 from J; bases not matched to a gene: 2. The CDR3 loop spans 15 amino acids. Produced via immunoSEQ multiplex PCR; TCRdb's table is partial and in-frame only. The table shows 1.5 million to 2.5 million clones, with about 95% occurring only once. The sequencing input was naive CD8+ T cells sorted from blood. The rearrangement joins TRBV5-8 to TRBJ2-1; 9 nucleotides match TRBD2. This clonotype originated in a man aged 18-30 years in good health. The CDR3 bases are TGTGCCAGCAGCACGGGACTAGCCTCCTACAATGAGCAGTTCTTC. It yields the protein CASSTGLASYNEQFF.